The 28 T cell receptor beta chains listed next were all sequenced from one sample in a study of T cell responses to AZD1222 COVID-19 vaccine. Some clones are missing from TCRdb's copy, which holds only in-frame ones; the method was immunoSEQ multiplex PCR. The data contain about 150,000 clones, 90% of them singletons. The sequences come from peripheral blood, collected 28 days after the second AZD1222 dose. The receptors were sampled from an adult who received the AZD1222 COVID-19 vaccine.

The V gene is TRBV24-1, the J gene TRBJ1-1, with D uncertain. CDR1 is KGHDR, CDR2 SFDVKD, per germline. CDR3 size: 14 residues. Between the trimmed V and J ends, which lost 4 bases and 7 bases, there was a span of 15 bases. In nucleotides, the CDR3 is TGTGCCACCAGTGACCCCTCAACCCCTAATGAAGCTTTCTTT. This translates into CATSDPSTPNEAFF.

The gene calls are TRBV4-1 and TRBJ1-1; D possibly corresponds to TRBD1 (5 bases). With 1 base removed from V and 8 bases from J, the gap between germline ends came to 11 bases. The CDR3 is 13 residues long. Germline CDR1 and CDR2: MGHRA and YSYEKL. CDR3 DNA: TGCGCCAGCAGCCAAGTGCAGGGAGGGGAAGCTTTCTTT. This encodes CASSQVQGGEAFF.

The rearrangement uses TRBV28 and TRBJ1-6, with a possible D match to TRBD1 (6 bases). The CDR3 spans 12 residues. CDR1 MDHEN and CDR2 SYDVKM come from the germline V gene. V was cut by 6 bases and J by 10 bases, with 10 bases left in between. The CDR3: CASRDSASPLHF. For the CDR3, the DNA is TGTGCCAGCAGGGACAGCGCGTCACCCCTCCACTTT.

This clone came up once. V and J are TRBV24-1 and TRBJ1-1, with 12 bases lining up with TRBD1. The CDR3 is made up of 17 amino acids. Germline-derived CDR1 and CDR2 are KGHDR and SFDVKD. The ends lost 1 base at V and 5 bases at J; junction bases unmatched: 7. The CDR3 reads CATSDLRRDRGRTEAFF. As DNA, the CDR3 is TGTGCCACCAGTGATTTAAGAAGGGACAGGGGGCGGACTGAAGCTTTCTTT.

The V and J genes are TRBV12-3 or TRBV12-4 and TRBJ2-5; no reliable D call. The CDR3 runs 13 residues. V was shortened by 1 base and J by 5 bases, with 8 bases between the two germline ends. The CDR3 DNA follows: TGTGCCAGCAGTTTAGGGATCTTGGAGACCCAGTACTTC. It codes for CASSLGILETQYF.

This chain links TRBV18 with TRBJ1-5, with 8 bases lining up with TRBD1. V trimming: 3 bases; J trimming: 4 bases; junction bases outside the gene matches: 11. The CDR3 extends over 17 amino acids. CDR1 is KGHSH, CDR2 LQKENI, per germline. CDR3 sequence (DNA): TGTGCCAGCTCACCCGGACAGGGCATGGACCCTAATCAGCCCCAGCATTTT. It specifies CASSPGQGMDPNQPQHF.

The gene calls are TRBV2 and TRBJ1-1, with D uncertain. Trimming stripped 4 bases from V and 2 bases from J, with 8 bases between. The CDR3 is made up of 13 amino acids. CDR1 is SNHLY, CDR2 FYNNEI, per germline. The CDR3, as DNA: TGTGCCAGCAGTGTATCTATTAACACTGAAGCTTTCTTT. Translating gives CASSVSINTEAFF. Supplemented by reference TRBV2 and TRBJ1-1, the full variable domain reads EPEVTQTPSHQVTQMGQEVILRCVPISNHLYFYWYRQILGQKVEFLVSFYNNEISEKSEIFDDQFSVERPDGSNFTLKIRSTKLEDSAMYFCASSVSINTEAFFGQGTRLTVV.

V is TRBV30 and J is TRBJ1-2; D gene ambiguous. The CDR3 has 12 amino acids. V lost 3 bases, J lost 1 base, and 6 bases lay in between. The V gene's germline CDR1 is GTSNPN and CDR2 SVGIG (reference sequence). The CDR3 region has the DNA TGTGCCTGGAGGGGCAATAACTATGGCTACACCTTC. This sequence encodes CAWRGNNYGYTF. The entire variable domain, with the rest obtained from reference TRBV30 and TRBJ1-2, is as follows: SQTIHQWPATLVQPVGSPLSLECTVEGTSNPNLYWYRQAAGRGLQLLFYSVGIGQISSEVPQNLSASRPQDRQFILSSKKLLLSDSGFYLCAWRGNNYGYTFGSGTRLTVV.

In this sample, this clone turned up once. V gene TRBV2 combines with J gene TRBJ2-1; 8 bases are a match to TRBD2. V lost 8 bases and J lost 9; bases outside the gene matches: 6. The CDR3 contains 12 residues. Germline V lookup: CDR1 SNHLY, CDR2 FYNNEI. CDR3 coding DNA: TGTGCCAGCCGGGGGGGAATAGGTGAGCAGTTCTTC. This gives the protein CASRGGIGEQFF.

V gene TRBV7-3 combines with J gene TRBJ2-5; D is perhaps TRBD2 (6 bases). Germline CDR1 and CDR2: SGHTA and FQGTGA. V lost 2 bases and J lost 3, with 7 bases in between. This CDR3 contains 13 residues. DNA of the CDR3: TGTGCCAGCAGCTTAGGGGGGAAAGAGACCCAGTACTTC. Its protein product is CASSLGGKETQYF.

In this sample, this clone turned up once. The V call is TRBV6-5, the J call TRBJ2-7; a weak D match, TRBD2 (5 bases). Trimming took off 6 bases at V and 3 bases at J, with 9 bases between the two ends. Germline CDR1 is MNHEY and CDR2 is SVGAGI. This CDR3 has 12 amino acids. CDR3 coding DNA: TGTGCCAGCAGCCGACGGGGCTACGAGCAGTACTTC. Residues: CASSRRGYEQYF.

This clone is a singleton in its sample. V gene TRBV12-3 or TRBV12-4 combines with J gene TRBJ1-1; a weak D match, TRBD1 (5 bases). This CDR3 contains 13 residues. Trimming stripped 2 bases from V and 3 bases from J, with 7 bases between. The DNA for the CDR3 is TGTGCCAGCAGTTTATTCAGGGACACTGAAGCTTTCTTT. Its protein is CASSLFRDTEAFF.

The chain recombines TRBV19 with TRBJ2-2; 9 positions agree with TRBD2. From germline, CDR1 is LNHDA and CDR2 SQIVND (reference sequence). The V and J ends lost 5 bases and 1 base, in that order; junction bases with no gene match: 2. The CDR3 covers 15 residues. The CDR3, as DNA: TGTGCCAGTAGTCAAGCGGGGGGGAACACCGGGGAGCTGTTTTTT. Encoded protein: CASSQAGGNTGELFF.

This chain links TRBV6-5 with TRBJ2-3; 8 positions match TRBD1. The CDR3 extends over 13 amino acids. Germline values: CDR1 MNHEY, CDR2 SVGAGI. V trimming: 4 bases; J trimming: 3 bases; junction bases outside the gene matches: 0. The CDR3 DNA reads as TGTGCCAGCAGTTGGACAGGGACAGATACGCAGTATTTT. Translation gives CASSWTGTDTQYF.

The chain links TRBV4-1 to TRBJ1-1; tentatively, D is TRBD1 (5 bases). Germline V gives CDR1 MGHRA, CDR2 YSYEKL. Deletions cut 1 base from V and 5 bases from J, with 14 bases between. This CDR3 has 15 residues. The CDR3 DNA sequence: TGCGCCAGCAGCCAAGGGGGACGGCTAGGAACTGAAGCTTTCTTT. Translating it yields CASSQGGRLGTEAFF.

The chain has TRBV9 and TRBJ1-2; weak D call: TRBD1 (6 bases). Per germline, CDR1 SGDLS and CDR2 YYNGEE. The V gene lost 6 bases and the J gene lost 8 bases, with 14 bases spanning the gap. The CDR3 length is 12 residues. The chain's CDR3 is CASTQGLGGYTF. The CDR3 DNA reads TGTGCCAGCACACAGGGTTTAGGAGGCTACACCTTC. The variable domain in full, with the rest retrieved from reference TRBV9 and TRBJ1-2, is DSGVTQTPKHLITATGQRVTLRCSPRSGDLSVYWYQQSLDQGLQFLIQYYNGEERAKGNILERFSAQQFPDLHSELNLSSLELGDSALYFCASTQGLGGYTFGSGTRLTVV.

V gene TRBV7-6 combines with J gene TRBJ2-1; no firm D call. V lost 4 bases and J lost 0, with 16 bases in between. This CDR3 spans 17 amino acids. Germline CDR1 reads SGHVS; CDR2 reads FNYEAQ. The CDR3 sequence: CASSSTPGPSSYNEQFF. CDR3 nucleotides: TGTGCCAGCAGCTCTACCCCCGGGCCTAGCTCCTACAATGAGCAGTTCTTC.

The chain is built from TRBV2 and TRBJ1-1; D remains unclear. The CDR3 has 11 residues. Deletions cut 4 bases from V and 7 bases from J, with 7 bases between. Germline assignment: CDR1 SNHLY and CDR2 FYNNEI. The CDR3 spells CASSGLGEAFF. In nucleotides, the CDR3 is TGTGCCAGCAGTGGGCTGGGTGAAGCTTTCTTT.

The CDR3 DNA is TGTGCCAGTAGTATGGAGTTGGGCACTGAAGCTTTCTTT. It translates to CASSMELGTEAFF. The chain couples TRBV19 to TRBJ1-1; no clear D. Germline assignment: CDR1 LNHDA and CDR2 SQIVND (reference sequence). The V end was cut by 3 bases, the J end by 4 bases, with 9 bases between. The CDR3 contains 13 residues.

A few counts support this clone. CDR3 protein: CASSFGGFGRGNQPQHF. As DNA, the CDR3 is TGTGCCAGCAGTTTTGGGGGCTTCGGGCGCGGCAATCAGCCCCAGCATTTT. This chain uses TRBV28 with TRBJ1-5, with D perhaps TRBD1 (6 bases). The CDR3 is made up of 17 amino acids. The V end was cut by 3 bases, the J end by 2 bases, with 17 bases between. Looked up from germline, CDR1 is MDHEN and CDR2 is SYDVKM.

Turning to this clone: The junction departs from the called germline gene at one end, perhaps through a read error. This chain uses TRBV6-5 with TRBJ1-5; D unclear. The CDR3 runs 14 residues. Germline V gives CDR1 MNHEY, CDR2 SVGAGI. The CDR3 region is CASSDSDPFQPQHF. Written as DNA, the CDR3 is TGTGCCAGCAGTGACTCTGACCCCTTTCAGCCCCAGCATTTT.

V gene TRBV28 combines with J gene TRBJ1-1; the D is unclear. The CDR3 is 14 residues long. Germline lookup yields CDR1 MDHEN and CDR2 SYDVKM. Trimming stripped 7 bases from V and 1 base from J, with 13 bases between. Here the CDR3 reads CASITPPENTEAFF. CDR3 bases: TGTGCCAGCATCACTCCCCCCGAGAACACTGAAGCTTTCTTT.

The rearrangement joins TRBV9 to TRBJ2-3, with D unclear. The CDR3 has 14 amino acids. The germline V and J ends were trimmed by 0 bases and 2 bases, with 7 bases remaining between them. Looked up from germline, CDR1 is SGDLS and CDR2 is YYNGEE. Here the CDR3 DNA reads TGTGCCAGCAGCGTAGGCGGTTACACAGATACGCAGTATTTT. It is translated as CASSVGGYTDTQYF.

The V call is TRBV11-2, the J call TRBJ1-6, with 9 bases that match TRBD1. Germline V gives CDR1 SGHAT, CDR2 FQNNGV. Trimming cost V 7 bases and J 7 bases; bases outside gene matches: 5. The CDR3 is made up of 14 amino acids. The CDR3 bases are TGTGCCAGCAAGGTGGGGACAGGGAATTCACCCCTCCACTTT. Protein: CASKVGTGNSPLHF.

This sequence joins TRBV28 and TRBJ2-1, with D unresolved. The CDR3 sequence is 15 residues long. V lost 5 bases and J lost 9, with 20 bases in between. The germline CDR1 and CDR2 sequences are MDHEN and SYDVKM. The CDR3 reads CASSPQVLGSTEQFF. Here the CDR3 DNA reads TGTGCCAGCAGTCCTCAAGTACTGGGATCTACTGAGCAGTTCTTC.

To note about this clone: Other DNA sequences of this sample code for an identical CDR3. V and J are TRBV6-1 and TRBJ2-7, with 11 bases matching TRBD2. The V and J ends lost 2 bases and 0 bases, in that order; junction bases with no gene match: 0. This CDR3 has 15 amino acids. Looked up from germline, CDR1 is MNHNS and CDR2 is SASEGT. CDR3 DNA sequence: TGTGCCAGCAGTGAAACTAGCGGGAGCTCCTACGAGCAGTACTTC. Translating gives CASSETSGSSYEQYF.

V is TRBV15 and J is TRBJ1-1; D ambiguous. Trimming cost V 1 base and J 1 base, with 7 bases left between them. This CDR3 contains 14 residues. Germline CDR1 is LNHNV and CDR2 is YYDKDF (reference sequence). The CDR3 bases are TGTGCCACCAGCAGAGGTGGGTCGAACACTGAAGCTTTCTTT. This codes for CATSRGGSNTEAFF.

The chain carries TRBV5-5 and TRBJ1-1, with 9 bases identical to TRBD1. Trimming cost V 4 bases and J 3 bases; bases outside gene matches: 10. Germline CDR1 reads SGHKS; CDR2 reads YYEKEE (reference sequence). This CDR3 is built from 16 residues. This CDR3 reads CASSPDRGKGDTEAFF. CDR3 DNA: TGTGCCAGCAGCCCGGACAGGGGTAAGGGGGACACTGAAGCTTTCTTT. The full variable domain, its missing parts supplied by reference TRBV5-5 and TRBJ1-1, is DAGVTQSPTHLIKTRGQQVTLRCSPISGHKSVSWYQQVLGQGPQFIFQYYEKEERGRGNFPDRFSARQFPNYSSELNVNALLLGDSALYLCASSPDRGKGDTEAFFGQGTRLTVV.